Shown below are 13 T cell receptor beta chains from a single sample sequenced in a study of Graves' ophthalmopathy and Graves' hyperthyroidism. Beta-chain TCR CDR3 regions were amplified from RNA transcripts. Second-round multiplex PCR came after a first-round RT-PCR that employed HTBI primers. TCRdb re-called the multiplex PCR reads through MiXCR, storing one row per CDR3 protein. The table shows approximately 380,000 distinct CDR3 sequences, with around 20% occurring only once. Sample: peripheral blood. Receptor source: a woman under 30 with stable Graves' hyperthyroidism.

The chain couples TRBV30 to TRBJ2-7, with 8 bases matching TRBD1. The CDR3 is made up of 15 amino acids. CDR1 is GTSNPN and CDR2 is SVGIG in the germline V gene (reference sequence). The J segment lost 2 bases and the V segment lost 3 bases, leaving 9 bases of the junction unmatched. The CDR3 DNA reads TGTGCCTGGAGGACCCAGGGGGCTCAAGCCTACGAGCAGTACTTC. Amino acid sequence: CAWRTQGAQAYEQYF.

This clonotype has a count of ten or more. This chain uses TRBV6-1 with TRBJ2-7; 8 nucleotides align to TRBD1. Per germline, CDR1 MNHNS and CDR2 SASEGT. Germline trimming cut 1 base from V and 5 bases from J; bases unmatched to any gene: 4. CDR3 length: 14 amino acids. DNA for the CDR3: TGTGCCAGCAGTGAAGGTCAGGGGGCCGACGAGCAGTACTTC. It is translated as CASSEGQGADEQYF.

This clonotype came up many times. One junction end does not reproduce the germline sequence, and a read error may be involved. The V and J genes are TRBV4-3 and TRBJ2-7; perhaps TRBD1 as D (6 bases). Germline V gene sequence: CDR1 LGHNA, CDR2 YSLEER. The CDR3 length is 11 residues. The CDR3 DNA reads TGCGCCAGCAGCCAAGAGGTAGGGGGAAACTTC. Translating gives CASSQEVGGNF.

This clonotype was detected ten times or more. A clone one base away is much larger, so this may be a read error. The J gene is TRBJ1-1, the V gene TRBV6-1; D is ambiguous. This CDR3 has 14 amino acids. Germline CDR1 reads MNHNS; CDR2 reads SASEGT. CDR3 DNA: TGTGCCGGCAGTGGGAGACGCCTGAACACTGAAGCTTTCTTT. As protein: CAGSGRRLNTEAFF.

The chain couples TRBV30 to TRBJ2-7; TRBD2 is a possible D gene (6 bases). Germline CDR1 reads GTSNPN; CDR2 reads SVGIG (reference sequence). V lost 5 bases to trimming and J lost 6 bases, with 17 bases between them. The CDR3 is 13 residues long. The CDR3 DNA is TGTGCCTGGTCCAGTGGGAGGACCTCCGAGCAGTACTTC. It translates to CAWSSGRTSEQYF.

This clonotype occurred many times. The chain has TRBV6-2 or TRBV6-3 and TRBJ2-7; tentatively, D is TRBD2 (6 bases). Trimming cost V 0 bases and J 0 bases, with 24 bases left between them. CDR3 length: 20 residues. The V gene's germline CDR1 is MNHEY and CDR2 SVGEGT. CDR3 protein: CASSYSSGLWVGQSSYEQYF. DNA for the CDR3: TGTGCCAGCAGTTACTCGAGCGGGCTGTGGGTAGGCCAAAGCTCCTACGAGCAGTACTTC.

In this sample, this clonotype turned up a few times. The junction and the germline gene differ at one end; a read error may be behind it. The chain carries TRBV6-2 or TRBV6-3 and TRBJ2-1; 7 bases are shared with TRBD2. Germline V gene lookup returns CDR1 MNHEY and CDR2 SVGEGT. The CDR3 runs to 17 residues. The CDR3 DNA reads TGTGCCAGCAGTTACGGGGGAGGGCGGGGCCTCTACAATGAGAAGTTCTTC. Its translation is CASSYGGGRGLYNEKFF.

The rearrangement joins TRBV2 to TRBJ2-5; possibly TRBD2 for D (7 bases). The CDR3 sequence is 15 residues long. V lost 4 bases, J lost 1 base, and 13 bases lay in between. CDR1 and CDR2 (germline): SNHLY, FYNNEI. CDR3 amino acids: CASSVARGLQETQYF. DNA of the CDR3: TGTGCCAGCAGTGTGGCGCGGGGGCTCCAAGAGACCCAGTACTTC.

This chain uses TRBV11-2 with TRBJ1-2; D gene uncertain. Deletions cut 1 base from V and 0 bases from J, with 9 bases between. Germline CDR1 is SGHAT and CDR2 is FQNNGV. The CDR3 length is 15 residues. The CDR3 protein is CASSLVPGPNYGYTF. DNA of the CDR3: TGTGCCAGCAGCTTAGTACCGGGTCCTAACTATGGCTACACCTTC.

This clonotype was counted only a few times. CDR3 bases: TGTGCCACCAGTGGTTCCGCTACCCATGGCTACACCTTC. Residues: CATSGSATHGYTF. V is TRBV24-1 and J is TRBJ1-2; no firm D call. Germline V CDR1 and CDR2: KGHDR, SFDVKD. The CDR3 extends over 13 amino acids. Trimming cost V 5 bases and J 6 bases, with 12 bases left between them.

This clonotype was seen only a few times. The chain uses TRBV5-1 and TRBJ2-3, with 9 bases aligning to TRBD1. Losses at the gene ends were 2 bases for V and 4 bases for J; bases not matched to a gene: 2. Germline values: CDR1 SGHRS, CDR2 YFSETQ. This CDR3 comprises 14 residues. The CDR3 loop reads CASSLQGAPDTQYF. The DNA for the CDR3 is TGCGCCAGCAGCTTACAGGGGGCACCAGATACGCAGTATTTT.

This clonotype has a count of ten or more. The rearrangement joins TRBV20-1 to TRBJ2-2; D is perhaps TRBD2 (6 bases). V was trimmed by 6 bases and J by 0 bases, leaving 11 bases between them. CDR3 length equals 14 residues. In germline, CDR1 is DFQATT, CDR2 SNEGSKA (reference sequence). The CDR3 DNA reads TGCAGTGCGCCACTAGCTTCGAACACCGGGGAGCTGTTTTTT. Protein product: CSAPLASNTGELFF.

A note on this clonotype: Just one base apart from a much larger clone, this may be a read error. The chain couples TRBV6-2 or TRBV6-3 to TRBJ2-7, with TRBD2 identical over 7 bases. V was pared by 5 bases and J by 2 bases, with 9 bases of the junction left unmatched. Germline V lookup: CDR1 MNHEY, CDR2 SVGEGT. The CDR3 spans 15 residues. CDR3 bases: TGTGCCAGCAGTCCCGACGGCGGGAGTGCCTACGAGCAGTACTTC. Amino acid sequence: CASSPDGGSAYEQYF.